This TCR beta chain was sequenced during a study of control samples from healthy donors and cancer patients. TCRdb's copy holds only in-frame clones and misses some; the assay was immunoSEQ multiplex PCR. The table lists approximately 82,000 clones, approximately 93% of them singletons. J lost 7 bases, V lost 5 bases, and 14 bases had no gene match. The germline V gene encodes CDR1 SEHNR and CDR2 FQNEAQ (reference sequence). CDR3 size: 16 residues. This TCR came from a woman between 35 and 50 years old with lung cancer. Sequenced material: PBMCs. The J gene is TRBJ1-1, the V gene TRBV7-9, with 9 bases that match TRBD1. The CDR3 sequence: CASSTTGGAKFGEAFF. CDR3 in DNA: TGTGCCAGCAGCACCACAGGGGGCGCCAAGTTCGGTGAAGCTTTCTTT.